This T cell receptor (beta chain) appears in the sequencing data of a study of blood T cell repertoires in COVID-19. Whole-study context: Sites in the United States, Italy and Spain provided acute and convalescent COVID-19 samples. In each case, the material was cDNA or gDNA derived from T cells, B-cell-depleted T cells, or PBMCs.

Original processing notes: Reference gene primer amplification yielded estimated nucleated cell counts. Method: immunoSEQ multiplex PCR; TCRdb's copy keeps in-frame clones and lacks some. V and J calls and clone size are those listed in that table; D and trimming were worked out from the DNA. Found here are under 150,000 clones, over 80% of them singletons; the top ten hold 8.5% to 10%. The TCR was taken from a man aged 35-49 years with active or convalescent COVID-19. The sample taken for sequencing was peripheral blood.

The CDR3 DNA follows: TGTGCCAGCAGCTTTGTTAGCGGGGTAGAAAGCTCCTACAATGAGCAGTTCTTC. This sequence encodes CASSFVSGVESSYNEQFF. The chain is built from TRBV7-2 and TRBJ2-1; 8 bases are shared with TRBD2. The junction had 10 bases not matched to a gene; V was cut back by 3 bases and J by 0 bases. This CDR3 has 18 residues. Germline CDR1 is SGHTA and CDR2 is FQGNSA. Based on the CDR3 plus reference TRBV7-2 and TRBJ2-1, the full variable domain is GAGVSQSPSNKVTEKGKDVELRCDPISGHTALYWYRQSLGQGLEFLIYFQGNSAPDKSGLPSDRFSAERTGGSVSTLTIQRTQQEDSAVYLCASSFVSGVESSYNEQFFGPGTRLTVL.